These 9 T cell receptor beta chains originate from one sample sequenced in a study of PD-L1 blockade in urothelial cancer. Documented time point: pretreatment peripheral blood. Method: immunoSEQ multiplex PCR; TCRdb's copy keeps in-frame clones and lacks some. The sample has tens of thousands of clones; approximately 85% are singletons. Here the sequenced sample was PBMCs, taken around atezolizumab (anti-PD-L1) treatment. The receptor set was obtained from a man between 60 and 75 years old with urothelial cancer.

The chain employs TRBV5-1 and TRBJ2-3, with a tentative D call TRBD1 (6 bases). This CDR3 is built from 14 residues. Germline lookup yields CDR1 SGHRS and CDR2 YFSETQ. Trimming left V 3 bases short and J 4 bases short, with 12 bases between. The CDR3 DNA follows: TGCGCCAGCAGCTCCGGACAGCCTTCAGATACGCAGTATTTT. It yields the protein CASSSGQPSDTQYF.

V usage is TRBV10-1 and J usage is TRBJ2-1; the match to TRBD2 covers 7 bases. The CDR3 is 14 amino acids. From germline, CDR1 is WNHNN and CDR2 SYGVQD (reference sequence). J was trimmed by 2 bases and V by 5 bases; bases with no gene match: 3. For the CDR3, the DNA is TGCGCCAGCAGTTCTAGCGGACCCTACAATGAGCAGTTCTTC. Protein: CASSSSGPYNEQFF.

The chain links TRBV4-1 to TRBJ1-2; D is possibly TRBD1 (6 bases). From germline, CDR1 is MGHRA and CDR2 YSYEKL. Trimming removed 1 base from V and 4 bases from J, with 16 bases in between. This CDR3 region has 16 residues. As DNA, the CDR3 is TGCGCCAGCAGCCAAGCCCCGGCGGGGGCGAGCTATGGCTACACCTTC. Protein: CASSQAPAGASYGYTF.

The rearrangement uses TRBV28 and TRBJ1-6; possible D gene TRBD1, 6 bases. The CDR3 extends over 15 amino acids. V was pared by 5 bases and J by 7 bases, with 15 bases between. Germline V lookup: CDR1 MDHEN, CDR2 SYDVKM. The CDR3 bases are TGTGCCAGCAGTCGAGCGGACAGATTGAATTCACCCCTCCACTTT. This codes for CASSRADRLNSPLHF. Drawing the rest from reference TRBV28 and TRBJ1-6, the complete variable domain is DVKVTQSSRYLVKRTGEKVFLECVQDMDHENMFWYRQDPGLGLRLIYFSYDVKMKEKGDIPEGYSVSREKKERFSLILESASTNQTSMYLCASSRADRLNSPLHFGNGTRLTVT.

CDR3 nucleotides: TGCGCCAGCAGCGGAGGGGCCACTGAAGCTTTCTTT. It encodes CASSGGATEAFF. The chain couples TRBV5-1 to TRBJ1-1; D is perhaps TRBD1 (5 bases). CDR1 is SGHRS and CDR2 is YFSETQ in the germline V gene. There are 12 residues in the CDR3. V was trimmed by 4 bases and J by 4 bases, leaving 8 bases between them.

The V and J genes are TRBV7-9 and TRBJ1-1, with D perhaps TRBD1 (5 bases). The V gene lost 2 bases and the J gene lost 4 bases, with 11 bases spanning the gap. The CDR3 length is 14 residues. CDR1 is SEHNR and CDR2 is FQNEAQ in the germline V gene (reference sequence). The DNA for the CDR3 is TGTGCCAGCAGCTTAAACAGCAGGGCCACTGAAGCTTTCTTT. Translating gives CASSLNSRATEAFF.

The table lists this clone with a few counts. J is TRBJ1-1 and V is TRBV7-9; perhaps TRBD1 as D (5 bases). This CDR3 is 15 amino acids long. Germline V CDR1 and CDR2: SEHNR, FQNEAQ (reference sequence). The ends were cut back, 2 bases at V and 5 bases at J, with 15 bases in the middle. DNA for the CDR3: TGTGCCAGCAGCTTACGTGGTGGGGGAGGGACTGAAGCTTTCTTT. This translates into CASSLRGGGGTEAFF.

V is TRBV5-4 and J is TRBJ2-3, with D perhaps matching TRBD2 (6 bases). The germline V gene has CDR1 SGHNT and CDR2 YYREEE (reference sequence). The CDR3 consists of 16 residues. Trimming cost V 6 bases and J 1 base, with 18 bases left between them. The CDR3 bases are TGTGCCAGCAACGCTTGGGGGGAAAGTGGCACAGATACGCAGTATTTT. Translating gives CASNAWGESGTDTQYF.

The gene calls are TRBV5-1 and TRBJ2-7; TRBD1 matches at 7 bases. CDR1 SGHRS and CDR2 YFSETQ come from the germline V gene. This CDR3 comprises 14 residues. The V segment lost 2 bases and the J segment 1 base; nucleotides outside the gene matches: 3. This CDR3 reads CASSFRGMSYEQYF. CDR3 in DNA: TGCGCCAGCAGCTTCAGGGGGATGTCCTACGAGCAGTACTTC.